This is a list of T cell receptor beta chains from one sample in a study of PD-1 blockade in classical Hodgkin lymphoma. Clones were sequenced by immunoSEQ multiplex PCR, and TCRdb holds only the in-frame ones, with some missing. The sample has 30,000 to 45,000 clones; around 90% are singletons. The specimen was peripheral blood mononuclear cells (PBMCs), collected before the second cycle of nivolumab. These receptors came from a human donor with classical Hodgkin lymphoma. The CDR3 runs from the conserved cysteine through the conserved F or W. A D gene is named only where the DNA matches it firmly. Rows give clone size only sometimes, using once, few, many, or a class for an expanded clone.

>TRBV9|TRBJ1-6|-|-
CASSAGLSGNSSYNSPLHF
TGTGCCAGCAGTGCGGGCTTGAGCGGAAATAGCTCCTATAATTCACCCCTCCACTTT
>TRBV9|TRBJ1-4|-|-
CASSAESNEKLFF
TGTGCCAGCAGCGCCGAGAGTAATGAAAAACTGTTTTTT
>TRBV28|TRBJ2-3|-|-
CASSPRDTQYF
TGTGCCAGCAGTCCGAGGGATACGCAGTATTTT
>TRBV7-3|TRBJ2-3|TRBD1|-
CASSLTGGSTDTQYF
TGTGCCAGCAGCCTGACAGGGGGCAGCACAGATACGCAGTATTTT
>TRBV7-9|TRBJ1-2|-|-
CASSLSAYGYTF
TGTGCCAGCAGCTTGAGCGCCTATGGCTACACCTTC
>TRBV7-6|TRBJ2-3|TRBD2|-
CASSLDSGRARDTQYF
TGTGCCAGCAGCTTAGACAGCGGGAGGGCCCGGGATACGCAGTATTTT
>TRBV30|TRBJ2-7|TRBD2|once
CACSPAAGAPYEQYF
TGTGCCTGCTCCCCCGCAGCGGGAGCCCCATACGAGCAGTACTTC
>TRBV5-1|TRBJ2-2|TRBD1|-
CASSPGTGRDTGELFF
TGCGCCAGCAGCCCCGGGACAGGGAGGGACACCGGGGAGCTGTTTTTT
>TRBV10-3|TRBJ1-4|-|-
CAISGSGTWEKLFF
TGTGCCATCAGTGGAAGTGGAACGTGGGAAAAACTGTTTTTT
>TRBV27|TRBJ1-1|-|-
CASSLGQPSAAFF
TGTGCCAGCAGTTTAGGGCAGCCCTCAGCAGCTTTCTTT
>TRBV13|TRBJ2-1|TRBD2|-
CASSLPGTSVDNEQFF
TGTGCCAGCAGCCTCCCGGGGACTAGCGTCGACAATGAGCAGTTCTTC
>TRBV7-9|TRBJ1-2|-|once
CASSLGLNYGYTF
TGTGCCAGCAGCCTCGGACTGAACTATGGCTACACCTTC
>TRBV27|TRBJ1-2|-|-
CASSLGPSYGYTF
TGTGCCAGCAGTTTAGGACCGAGCTATGGCTACACCTTC
>TRBV27|TRBJ2-7|-|-
CASSFGYEQYF
TGTGCCAGCAGTTTCGGTTACGAGCAGTACTTC
>TRBV5-1|TRBJ2-1|TRBD2|-
CASSDSGNTYNEQFF
TGCGCCAGCAGCGACAGCGGGAATACCTACAATGAGCAGTTCTTC
>TRBV7-9|TRBJ2-5|-|-
CASSLARGQETQYF
TGTGCCAGCAGCTTAGCCAGGGGTCAAGAGACCCAGTACTTC
>TRBV21-1|TRBJ2-7|-|-
CASSKAGTSVPYEQYF
TGTGCCAGCAGCAAAGCCGGGACTAGCGTTCCCTACGAGCAGTACTTC
>TRBV6-4|TRBJ2-1|TRBD2|-
CASSSAGGAYNEQFF
TGTGCCAGCAGTTCAGCGGGAGGTGCCTACAATGAGCAGTTCTTC
>TRBV30|TRBJ2-7|-|-
CAWSVGRGYEQYF
TGTGCCTGGAGTGTCGGCAGGGGCTACGAGCAGTACTTC
>TRBV2|TRBJ2-1|-|-
CASSGVEQFF
TGTGCCAGCAGTGGAGTTGAGCAGTTCTTC
>TRBV27|TRBJ2-3|TRBD2|-
CASSLRAGGPSDTQYF
TGTGCCAGCAGTTTACGAGCGGGAGGGCCCTCAGATACGCAGTATTTT
>TRBV6-1|TRBJ2-1|-|-
CASSEGDGHNEQFF
TGTGCCAGCAGTGAAGGGGACGGCCACAATGAGCAGTTCTTC
>TRBV6-1|TRBJ2-1|TRBD1|-
CASSRKDRGNNEQFF
TGTGCCAGCAGTCGAAAGGACAGGGGGAACAATGAGCAGTTCTTC
>TRBV27|TRBJ2-7|TRBD1|-
CASREDRRIPYEQYF
TGTGCCAGCCGCGAGGACAGGAGGATTCCCTACGAGCAGTACTTC
>TRBV7-8|TRBJ1-1|-|-
CASSLNGNTEAFF
TGTGCCAGCAGCTTAAACGGAAACACTGAAGCTTTCTTT
>TRBV11-2|TRBJ1-1|-|-
CASSYLLRDNTEAFF
TGTGCCAGCAGCTACCTCCTTCGAGACAACACTGAAGCTTTCTTT
>TRBV7-6|TRBJ2-3|-|-
CAVGGSTDTQYF
TGTGCCGTGGGCGGTTCCACAGATACGCAGTATTTT
>TRBV18|TRBJ2-3|TRBD1|-
CASSPLQGAADTQYF
TGTGCCAGCTCACCGCTACAGGGGGCGGCAGATACGCAGTATTTT
>TRBV29-1|TRBJ1-2|-|once
CSATQLQHPTNPIAYGYTF
TGCAGCGCTACTCAACTTCAGCATCCTACCAACCCGATCGCCTATGGCTACACCTTC
>TRBV6-5|TRBJ1-5|-|-
CASSYRAVSNQPQHF
TGTGCCAGCAGTTACCGGGCGGTTAGCAATCAGCCCCAGCATTTT
>TRBV30|TRBJ1-5|-|-
CAWSVGREAGQPQHF
TGTGCCTGGAGTGTAGGGAGGGAGGCCGGTCAGCCCCAGCATTTT
>TRBV15|TRBJ2-5|TRBD2|-
CATKFWEGPETQYF
TGTGCCACCAAATTTTGGGAGGGTCCAGAGACCCAGTACTTC
>TRBV6-5|TRBJ1-1|TRBD1|-
CASSYPGTGGTEAFF
TGTGCCAGCAGTTACCCCGGGACAGGGGGGACTGAAGCTTTCTTT
>TRBV5-1|TRBJ2-1|TRBD1|-
CASTPDRDLGEQFF
TGCGCCAGCACCCCGGACAGGGACTTGGGTGAGCAGTTCTTC
>TRBV28|TRBJ1-2|TRBD1|-
CASGRTGGNYGYTF
TGTGCCAGCGGCAGGACAGGGGGGAACTATGGCTACACCTTC
>TRBV28|TRBJ1-5|TRBD1|-
CASTLDREWYQPQHF
TGTGCCAGCACCTTGGACAGGGAATGGTATCAGCCCCAGCATTTT
>TRBV30|TRBJ2-1|-|-
CALSLHNEQFF
TGTGCCCTAAGTCTACACAATGAGCAGTTCTTC
>TRBV28|TRBJ1-3|TRBD1|-
CASSLLRTTTGRNTIYF
TGTGCCAGCAGTTTACTCAGAACGACGACAGGGAGAAACACCATATATTTT
>TRBV27|TRBJ2-3|-|-
CASRMTGFDTDTQYF
TGTGCCAGCAGAATGACAGGTTTCGACACAGATACGCAGTATTTT
>TRBV5-1|TRBJ1-2|TRBD1|-
CASRSTGTAIMFGGYTF
TGCGCCAGCAGATCCACCGGGACAGCAATTATGTTCGGTGGCTACACCTTC
>TRBV7-8|TRBJ2-1|TRBD2|-
CASSLALTSGFSYNEQFF
TGTGCCAGCAGCTTAGCATTGACTAGCGGTTTCTCCTACAATGAGCAGTTCTTC
>TRBV27|TRBJ2-3|-|-
CASSRPFGPTDTQYF
TGTGCCAGCAGTCGCCCCTTTGGACCCACAGATACGCAGTATTTT
>TRBV5-4|TRBJ1-1|-|-
CASSTGHQNTEAFF
TGTGCCAGCAGCACGGGACACCAGAACACTGAAGCTTTCTTT
>TRBV15|TRBJ1-4|-|once
CATSRAFEDREKLFF
TGTGCCACCAGCAGAGCTTTTGAGGATCGTGAAAAACTGTTTTTT
>TRBV18|TRBJ2-1|-|-
CASSPDSLGEQFF
TGTGCCAGCTCTCCGGACTCCCTTGGAGAGCAGTTCTTC
>TRBV27|TRBJ2-7|TRBD2|-
CASSFLGTTEEQYF
TGTGCCAGCAGTTTCCTCGGGACTACCGAGGAGCAGTACTTC
>TRBV15|TRBJ2-5|-|-
CATSRERYQETQYF
TGTGCCACCAGCAGAGAAAGATACCAAGAGACCCAGTACTTC
>TRBV9|TRBJ2-3|-|few
CAGHTPGTPCTDTQYF
TGTGCCGGACATACCCCCGGGACACCCTGCACAGATACGCAGTATTTT
>TRBV28|TRBJ2-7|TRBD2|-
CASSLGGRYYEQYF
TGTGCCAGCAGTTTGGGCGGGAGATACTACGAGCAGTACTTC